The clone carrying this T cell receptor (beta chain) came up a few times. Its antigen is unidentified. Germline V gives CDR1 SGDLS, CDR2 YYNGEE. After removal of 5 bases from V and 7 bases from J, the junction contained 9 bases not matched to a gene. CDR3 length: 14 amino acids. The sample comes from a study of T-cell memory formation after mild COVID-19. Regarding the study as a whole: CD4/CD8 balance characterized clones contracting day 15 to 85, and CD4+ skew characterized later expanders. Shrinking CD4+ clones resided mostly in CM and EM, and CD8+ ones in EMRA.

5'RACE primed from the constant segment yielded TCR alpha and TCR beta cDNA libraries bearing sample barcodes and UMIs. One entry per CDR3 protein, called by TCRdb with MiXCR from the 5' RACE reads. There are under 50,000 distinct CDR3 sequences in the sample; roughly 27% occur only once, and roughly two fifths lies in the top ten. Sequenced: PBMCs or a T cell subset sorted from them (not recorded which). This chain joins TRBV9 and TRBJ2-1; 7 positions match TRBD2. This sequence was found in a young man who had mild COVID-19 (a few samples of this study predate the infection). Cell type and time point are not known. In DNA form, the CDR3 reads TGTGCCAGCAGGGCCAAGAGCGGGGCTAATGAGCAGTTCTTC. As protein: CASRAKSGANEQFF.